The entry that follows covers one TCR beta chain sequence. The antigen is undetermined. These data originate in a study of T cells in localized non-small cell lung cancer. Study outcomes and limitations: T cell clonality was highest in uninvolved adjacent lung, above tumor.

Method: immunoSEQ multiplex PCR; TCRdb's copy keeps in-frame clones and lacks some. Here the sample spans fewer than 25,000 clones, more than 85% being singletons. V shed 3 bases and J shed 1 base, with 10 bases lying between them. This CDR3 is 15 amino acids long. The germline V gene encodes CDR1 LNHDA and CDR2 SQIVND (reference sequence). This sequence was found in a woman aged 40-75 years with stage I lung adenocarcinoma. The sequenced sample was peripheral blood, obtained before any cancer treatment. The chain has TRBV19 and TRBJ1-5; D perhaps matches TRBD1 (6 bases). The CDR3 sequence: CASSIRDRSNQPQHF. The CDR3 DNA follows: TGTGCCAGTAGTATCCGTGACAGGAGCAATCAGCCCCAGCATTTT.